Each of the 7 T cell receptor beta chains below was sequenced from the same sample in a study of memory CD4+ T cells and cytomegalovirus serostatus. The sort gate was single viable CD3+CD4+CD8-CD45RO+ cells for memory CD4+ T cells. Sequencing was performed with immunoSEQ multiplex PCR; in TCRdb, only in-frame clones are kept and a portion is missing. The sample shows tens of thousands of clones, more than 75% of them seen only once. The material sequenced was memory CD4+ T cells from blood. The origin of the receptors is an adult in good health and CMV-seronegative.

The rearrangement links TRBV6-1 to TRBJ2-1; D may be TRBD2 (6 bases). Per the germline V gene, CDR1 is MNHNS and CDR2 is SASEGT. Trimming removed 7 bases at V and 9 bases at J, with 16 bases between. The CDR3 is 13 amino acids. The CDR3 DNA reads TGTGCCAGCACGGGTCCGAACGGGGGTGAGCAGTTCTTC. This translates into CASTGPNGGEQFF.

The rearrangement joins TRBV10-3 to TRBJ2-1; TRBD2 matches at 7 bases. J gave up 6 bases and V 5 bases, and 10 bases lay outside the gene matches. Germline V gene lookup returns CDR1 ENHRY and CDR2 SYGVKD. CDR3 length equals 15 residues. The CDR3 nucleotides read TGTGCCATCAGTCTTCAGGCGGGAGATTTCAATGAGCAGTTCTTC. Its translation is CAISLQAGDFNEQFF.

This chain links TRBV10-3 with TRBJ1-2; D is uncertain. The CDR3 loop spans 12 amino acids. Germline lookup yields CDR1 ENHRY and CDR2 SYGVKD. Trimming shortened V by 0 bases and J by 8 bases, and 7 bases separated the two germline ends. CDR3 coding DNA: TGTGCCATCAGTGAGTCGGGAAGGGGCTACACCTTC. Amino acid sequence: CAISESGRGYTF.

This chain joins TRBV10-3 and TRBJ2-5; D possibly corresponds to TRBD2 (6 bases). Germline V gives CDR1 ENHRY, CDR2 SYGVKD. This CDR3 has 14 amino acids. The V end lost 8 bases, the J end lost 9 bases, and 22 bases lay between the germline ends. The CDR3 reads CAIRPGTDGGAQYF. CDR3 bases: TGTGCCATCCGACCGGGGACTGACGGCGGGGCCCAGTACTTC.

The gene calls are TRBV2 and TRBJ2-3, with 13 bases matching TRBD2. V dropped 6 bases and J dropped 6; count of bases not matched to a gene: 9. This CDR3 has 16 residues. Germline CDR1 and CDR2: SNHLY and FYNNEI. The CDR3 loop reads CASSATSGRAGDTQYF. CDR3 nucleotide sequence: TGTGCCAGCAGCGCCACTAGCGGGAGGGCCGGGGATACGCAGTATTTT. Full variable domain (remainder filled in from reference TRBV2 and TRBJ2-3): EPEVTQTPSHQVTQMGQEVILRCVPISNHLYFYWYRQILGQKVEFLVSFYNNEISEKSEIFDDQFSVERPDGSNFTLKIRSTKLEDSAMYFCASSATSGRAGDTQYFGPGTRLTVL.

The chain joins TRBV7-2 to TRBJ1-4, with D tentatively TRBD1 (6 bases). The CDR3 spans 15 residues. Germline V lookup: CDR1 SGHTA, CDR2 FQGNSA. Trimming took off 5 bases at V and 4 bases at J, with 14 bases between the two ends. The CDR3 region has the DNA TGTGCCAGCAGCCGGGGTGGAGGGGGTAATGAAAAACTGTTTTTT. Amino acids: CASSRGGGGNEKLFF.

V is TRBV18 and J is TRBJ1-1; D remains unclear. There are 15 residues in the CDR3. From germline, CDR1 is KGHSH and CDR2 LQKENI. V lost 2 bases and J lost 3, with 13 bases in between. This CDR3 reads CASSPREPLDTEAFF. In nucleotides, the CDR3 is TGTGCCAGCTCACCAAGGGAACCCCTGGACACTGAAGCTTTCTTT.